A single sample gave rise to the 8 T cell receptor beta chains below, sequenced in a study of cytomegalovirus exposure and HLA in healthy donors. PCR amplification relied on 60 Vbeta primers (plus 13 Jbeta primers). Clones were read by immunoSEQ multiplex PCR, and TCRdb kept only the in-frame ones, dropping some. This repertoire includes 95,000 to 110,000 clones. The sequenced material came from PBMCs. These receptors were obtained from a man aged 35 to 55 in good health and CMV-seronegative.

V usage is TRBV7-2 and J usage is TRBJ2-5, with TRBD2 matching over 10 bases. Germline CDR1 and CDR2: SGHTA and FQGNSA. Trimming cost V 4 bases and J 3 bases; bases outside gene matches: 5. The CDR3 has 15 residues. The CDR3 protein is CASSSLGLAEETQYF. The CDR3 bases are TGTGCCAGCAGCTCTTTAGGACTAGCGGAAGAGACCCAGTACTTC.

The genes are TRBV19 and TRBJ2-7; D call uncertain. The germline V and J ends were trimmed by 1 base and 1 base, with 8 bases remaining between them. Germline V gives CDR1 LNHDA, CDR2 SQIVND (reference sequence). This CDR3 spans 14 amino acids. In DNA, the CDR3 is TGTGCCAGTAGTATAGTGCACAGATCCTACGAGCAGTACTTC. Translated: CASSIVHRSYEQYF. Based on the CDR3 plus reference TRBV19 and TRBJ2-7, the full variable domain is DGGITQSPKYLFRKEGQNVTLSCEQNLNHDAMYWYRQDPGQGLRLIYYSQIVNDFQKGDIAEGYSVSREKKESFPLTVTSAQKNPTAFYLCASSIVHRSYEQYFGPGTRLTVT.

The chain combines TRBV11-2 with TRBJ1-1; D might be TRBD1 (5 bases). Germline V CDR1 and CDR2: SGHAT, FQNNGV. The CDR3 has 13 amino acids. Trimming removed 8 bases from V and 10 bases from J, with 20 bases in between. This chain's CDR3 is CASRGDQLLLAFF. The CDR3 DNA is TGTGCCAGCCGGGGGGACCAGCTTCTTCTAGCTTTCTTT.

The chain couples TRBV7-9 to TRBJ2-2; D call uncertain. CDR3 length equals 15 residues. Germline CDR1 and CDR2: SEHNR and FQNEAQ (reference sequence). Trimming shortened V by 6 bases and J by 4 bases, and 15 bases separated the two germline ends. CDR3 amino acids: CASRLTTGATGELFF. Here the CDR3 DNA reads TGTGCCAGCAGGCTTACGACGGGTGCCACCGGGGAGCTGTTTTTT.

The chain is built from TRBV7-2 and TRBJ2-1; TRBD1 matches at 7 bases. The CDR3 contains 15 residues. The junction had 11 bases not matched to a gene; V was cut back by 5 bases and J by 7 bases. CDR1 SGHTA and CDR2 FQGNSA come from the germline V gene. The CDR3 DNA reads as TGTGCCAGCAGCATTGACAGGGCCAGGGGGAATGAGCAGTTCTTC. It codes for CASSIDRARGNEQFF. The full variable domain, rest sourced from reference TRBV7-2 and TRBJ2-1, is GAGVSQSPSNKVTEKGKDVELRCDPISGHTALYWYRQSLGQGLEFLIYFQGNSAPDKSGLPSDRFSAERTGGSVSTLTIQRTQQEDSAVYLCASSIDRARGNEQFFGPGTRLTVL.

V gene TRBV19 combines with J gene TRBJ2-1, with TRBD2 matching over 11 bases. Germline lookup yields CDR1 LNHDA and CDR2 SQIVND (reference sequence). The CDR3 consists of 15 residues. J lost 5 bases, V lost 7 bases, and 7 bases had no gene match. The CDR3 DNA reads TGTGCCAGTAACATTTTAGCGGGAGGGAACAATGAGCAGTTCTTC. Its protein product is CASNILAGGNNEQFF.

The chain links TRBV7-9 to TRBJ2-1, with no clear D. Trimming cost V 4 bases and J 0 bases, with 7 bases left between them. CDR1 is SEHNR and CDR2 is FQNEAQ in the germline V gene (reference sequence). The CDR3 sequence is 14 residues long. The CDR3 coding sequence is TGTGCCAGCAGCTCCGTTCCCTCCTACAATGAGCAGTTCTTC. Translating gives CASSSVPSYNEQFF. The full variable domain, with the rest looked up from reference TRBV7-9 and TRBJ2-1, is DTGVSQNPRHKITKRGQNVTFRCDPISEHNRLYWYRQTLGQGPEFLTYFQNEAQLEKSRLLSDRFSAERPKGSFSTLEIQRTEQGDSAMYLCASSSVPSYNEQFFGPGTRLTVL.

V gene TRBV9 combines with J gene TRBJ2-5, with 12 bases matching TRBD1. The J segment lost 4 bases and the V segment lost 3 bases, leaving 4 bases of the junction unmatched. The CDR3 covers 15 residues. Germline CDR1 and CDR2: SGDLS and YYNGEE. The CDR3 DNA sequence: TGTGCCAGCAGCGGGGGACAGGGGGCGGGAGAGACCCAGTACTTC. Its protein is CASSGGQGAGETQYF.